The TCR beta chain described here comes from a study of blood T cell repertoires in COVID-19 (dated by TCRdb to 2020 to 2021). In terms of the full investigation: Samples from collaborators originated in the United States, Italy and Spain and spanned both the acute and convalescent phases of COVID-19. The material from the prospective study consisted of cDNA or gDNA derived from T cells, B-cell-depleted T cells, or PBMCs. The dataset comprised deeply sampled blood TCRbeta repertoires from subjects exposed to, actively infected with, or recovered from COVID-19. The repertoires were released in a freely available public database meant as a resource for research on the immune response to SARS-CoV-2. Samples came from the ongoing ImmuneRACE study (first 160 participants) plus 1,254 subjects from 6 global collaborators. The sample metadata nearly always contained a de-identified subject ID, COVID-19 status, age in years and sex. Where available, HLA class I and class II types were obtained from metadata supplied by the sample provider rather than from assay-based typing.

For this clone: The clone's antigen remains unknown. No qualities accompany the bases; no much larger clone lies one base away.

TCRbeta CDR3 regions were amplified from genomic DNA using the immunoSEQ Assay, a bias-controlled multiplex PCR. Regarding the original processing steps: Nucleated cell counts per sample were estimated from amplification of reference gene primers within the assay. Sequence reads were collapsed and filtered to measure the absolute abundance of every unique TCRbeta CDR3 rearrangement. For each sample, productive Simpson clonality was calculated as the square root of Simpson's diversity index across productive rearrangements. This immuneACCESS table, as held by TCRdb, lists in-frame sequences with V and J called but not all clones. Of the missing ones, under half trace to an unresolved V gene in checked studies; the others have no known cause. V, J and clone size derive from that table, while D and trimming were established from the DNA sequence. This sample comprises about 140,000 clones, 70% to 90% of them detected only once. The ten largest clones take up about 6.1% of the sample.

Participants in the prospective study were aged about 18 to 95 years, lived in 20 to 30 United States geographic areas, and enrolled through a virtual design. Cohort assignment in the prospective study relied on participant-reported clinical history from a screening survey and a study questionnaire. Recovered participants in ImmuneRACE Cohort 3 were defined as having two consecutive negative NP/OP PCR tests, clearance from a healthcare professional, or resolution of symptoms. In the prospective study, whole blood, serum and a nasopharyngeal or oropharyngeal swab were collected from each participant by mobile phlebotomists. Over a roughly two-month period, participants in the prospective study had the option of providing additional blood draws and questionnaires. Before DNA extraction, prospective study blood samples were shipped either frozen or at room temperature. Broad study findings and their caveats: The quantity of clinical and demographic metadata differed by source and by participant and was supplied without curation.

V is pared back by 4 bases and J by 5 bases, with 18 bases lying between the germline termini. According to the germline V gene, CDR1 reads SGHRS and CDR2 reads YFSETQ. Spanning cysteine to phenylalanine, the CDR3 consists of 15 amino acids. Only the CDR3 DNA is retained, 45 bases long and in frame from the first base. Sequencing was performed on PBMCs or T cells enriched from blood (not recorded which). This chain joins TRBV5-1 to TRBJ2-5; 6 matching bases give a weak D call of TRBD2. This TCR derives from a woman aged 40 to 50 who had recovered from COVID-19. The CDR3 sequence is CASSTGQAGWETQYF. The sequenced DNA is TGCGCCAGCAGCACCGGGCAGGCGGGATGGGAGACCCAGTACTTC.